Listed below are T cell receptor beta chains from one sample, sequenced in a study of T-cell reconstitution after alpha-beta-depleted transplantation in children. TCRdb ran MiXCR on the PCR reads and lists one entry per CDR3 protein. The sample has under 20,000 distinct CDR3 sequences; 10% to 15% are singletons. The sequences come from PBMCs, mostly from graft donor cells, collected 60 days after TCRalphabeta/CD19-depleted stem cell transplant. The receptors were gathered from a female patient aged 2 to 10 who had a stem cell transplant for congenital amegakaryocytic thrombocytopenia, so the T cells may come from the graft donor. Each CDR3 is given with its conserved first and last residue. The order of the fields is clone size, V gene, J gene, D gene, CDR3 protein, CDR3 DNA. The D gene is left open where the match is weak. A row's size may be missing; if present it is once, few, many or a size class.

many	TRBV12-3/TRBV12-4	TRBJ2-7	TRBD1	CASSSTGALEQYF	TGTGCCAGCAGCTCGACAGGGGCGCTCGAGCAGTACTTC
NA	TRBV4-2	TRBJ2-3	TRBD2	CASSRSSGRQDTQYF	TGTGCCAGCAGCCGATCTAGCGGGAGACAAGATACGCAGTATTTT
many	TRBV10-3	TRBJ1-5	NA	CATSGAGQPQHF	TGTGCCACCTCAGGGGCCGGGCAGCCCCAGCATTTT
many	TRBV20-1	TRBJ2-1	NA	CSARSGYNEQFF	TGCAGTGCCAGATCAGGCTACAATGAGCAGTTCTTC
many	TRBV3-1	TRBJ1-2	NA	CASTRTDRRDYGYTF	TGTGCCAGTACGCGGACGGATCGTAGGGACTATGGCTACACCTTC
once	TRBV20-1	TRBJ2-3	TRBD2	CCFWGVTSGIRIRQYF	TGCTGTTTCTGGGGGGTCACTAGCGGGATTAGAATACGGCAGTATTTT
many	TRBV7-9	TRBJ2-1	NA	CASSLGPGTVNWNEQFF	TGTGCCAGCAGCTTAGGACCCGGGACTGTTAACTGGAATGAGCAGTTCTTC
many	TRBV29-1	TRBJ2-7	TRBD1	CSVLGTGVYEQYF	TGCAGCGTCCTGGGGACAGGGGTTTACGAGCAGTACTTC
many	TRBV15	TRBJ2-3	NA	CATSRGGMPDTQYF	TGTGCCACCAGCAGAGGGGGGATGCCAGATACGCAGTATTTT
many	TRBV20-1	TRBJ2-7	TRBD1	CSEKDRVLYEQYF	TGCAGTGAGAAGGACAGGGTTTTGTACGAGCAGTACTTC
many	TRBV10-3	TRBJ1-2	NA	CAISEGTYGYTF	TGTGCCATCAGTGAGGGGACCTATGGCTACACCTTC
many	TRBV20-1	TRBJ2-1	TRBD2	CSVARAYGHGRDEQFF	TGCAGTGTGGCCAGGGCTTACGGGCATGGGAGGGATGAGCAGTTCTTC
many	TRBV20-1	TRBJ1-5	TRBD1	CSSSGTGNNQPQHF	TGCAGTTCGTCCGGGACAGGGAACAATCAGCCCCAGCATTTT
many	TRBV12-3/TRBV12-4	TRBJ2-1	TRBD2	CASSPTRLAGNEQFF	TGTGCCAGCAGTCCAACGAGACTAGCGGGGAATGAGCAGTTCTTC
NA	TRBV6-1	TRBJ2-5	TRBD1	CASSTRDRGQETQYF	TGTGCCAGCAGTACCCGGGACAGGGGCCAAGAGACCCAGTACTTC
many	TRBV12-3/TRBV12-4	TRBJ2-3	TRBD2	CASSSLAGALDTQYF	TGTGCCAGCAGTTCCCTAGCGGGAGCATTAGATACGCAGTATTTT
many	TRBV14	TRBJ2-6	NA	CASSSRRANVLTF	TGTGCCAGCAGCAGCAGGAGGGCCAACGTCCTGACCTTC
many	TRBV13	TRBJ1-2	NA	CASKLRRGGYGYTF	TGTGCCAGCAAATTACGCAGGGGAGGCTATGGCTACACCTTC
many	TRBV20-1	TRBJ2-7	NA	CSARLGGSYEQYF	TGCAGTGCTAGATTAGGGGGCTCCTACGAGCAGTACTTC
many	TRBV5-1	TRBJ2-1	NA	CASSPLFTGGGHEQFF	TGCGCCAGCAGCCCCTTATTCACAGGGGGGGGCCATGAGCAGTTCTTC
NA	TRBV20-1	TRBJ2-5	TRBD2	CCARGPTSGSAETQYF	TGCTGCGCTAGAGGCCCAACTAGCGGGAGTGCTGAGACCCAGTACTTC
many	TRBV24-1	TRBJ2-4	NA	CATSDPRGLNIQYF	TGTGCCACCAGTGACCCCCGTGGCCTAAACATTCAGTACTTC
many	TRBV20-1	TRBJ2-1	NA	CSATLQGSYNEQFF	TGCAGTGCTACCCTACAGGGCTCCTACAATGAGCAGTTCTTC
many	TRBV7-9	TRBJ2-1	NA	CASSSTRRQRYNEQFF	TGTGCCAGTTCTTCCACCCGGCGGCAACGATACAATGAGCAGTTCTTC
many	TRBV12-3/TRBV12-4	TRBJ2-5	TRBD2	CASSSPSGGPETQYF	TGTGCCAGCAGCTCCCCTTCGGGAGGGCCAGAGACCCAGTACTTC
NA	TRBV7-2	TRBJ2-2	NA	CASSLSKASGGELFF	TGTGCCAGCAGCTTATCTAAGGCTAGTGGCGGGGAGCTGTTTTTT
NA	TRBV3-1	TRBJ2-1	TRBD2	CASSQGRSGTFGEQFF	TGTGCCAGCAGCCAAGGGCGTAGCGGGACCTTCGGAGAGCAGTTCTTC
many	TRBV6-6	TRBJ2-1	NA	CASSDLIYNEQFF	TGTGCCAGCAGTGACCTTATCTACAATGAGCAGTTCTTC
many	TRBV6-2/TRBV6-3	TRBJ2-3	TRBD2	CASRGLAGVETDTQYF	TGTGCCAGCAGGGGACTAGCGGGAGTTGAAACAGATACGCAGTATTTT
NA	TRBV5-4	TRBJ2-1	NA	CASSLEFEQFF	TGTGCCAGCAGCTTGGAATTCGAGCAGTTCTTC
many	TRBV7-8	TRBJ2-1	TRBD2	CASSLAGLAGGQFF	TGTGCCAGCAGCTTAGCGGGACTAGCGGGAGGGCAGTTCTTC
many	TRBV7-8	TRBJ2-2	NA	CASSFYRDNGELFF	TGTGCCAGCAGCTTCTACAGGGATAACGGGGAGCTGTTTTTT